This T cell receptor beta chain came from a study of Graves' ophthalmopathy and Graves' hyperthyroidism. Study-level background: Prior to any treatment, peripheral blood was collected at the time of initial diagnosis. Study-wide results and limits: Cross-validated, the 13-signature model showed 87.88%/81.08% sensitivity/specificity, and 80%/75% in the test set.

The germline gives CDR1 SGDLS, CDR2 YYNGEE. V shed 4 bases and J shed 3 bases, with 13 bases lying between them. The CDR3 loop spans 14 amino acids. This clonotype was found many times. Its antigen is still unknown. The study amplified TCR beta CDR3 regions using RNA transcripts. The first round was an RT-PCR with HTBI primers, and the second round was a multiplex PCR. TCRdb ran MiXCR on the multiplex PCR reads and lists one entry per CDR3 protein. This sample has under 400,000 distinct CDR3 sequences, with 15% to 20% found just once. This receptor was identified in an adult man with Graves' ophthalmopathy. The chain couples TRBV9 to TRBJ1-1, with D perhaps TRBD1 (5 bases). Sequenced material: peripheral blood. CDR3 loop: CASSSATGDTEAFF. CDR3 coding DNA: TGTGCCAGCAGCTCTGCGACGGGGGACACTGAAGCTTTCTTT.